This TCR beta chain was observed in a study of cytomegalovirus exposure and HLA in healthy donors. General study findings and limits: Highly shared sequence variants in one cluster were likely a sequencing artifact.

Trimming removed 5 bases at V and 5 bases at J, with 6 bases between. Germline assignment: CDR1 PRHDT and CDR2 FYEKMQ (reference sequence). CDR3 length: 12 amino acids. Comments on this clone: Antigen specificity is unknown.

Amplification used 60 Vbeta primers and 13 Jbeta primers. Repertoires were generated with immunoSEQ multiplex PCR, while TCRdb's copy carries only in-frame clones and drops some. In the table there are about 84,000 clones, roughly 61% of which are singletons. Sequencing input: PBMCs. This clonotype was sampled from a woman in her thirties or forties in good health and CMV-seropositive. This chain connects TRBV13 to TRBJ2-2; D is possibly TRBD2 (6 bases). CDR3 residues: CASSGGTGELFF. CDR3 DNA: TGTGCCAGCAGCGGGGGGACCGGGGAGCTGTTTTTT. Together with reference TRBV13 and TRBJ2-2, the CDR3 gives the full variable domain: AAGVIQSPRHLIKEKRETATLKCYPIPRHDTVYWYQQGPGQDPQFLISFYEKMQSDKGSIPDRFSAQQFSDYHSELNMSSLELGDSALYFCASSGGTGELFFGEGSRLTVL.